The rows below give T cell receptor beta chains drawn from one sample of a study of blood T cell repertoires in COVID-19. TCRdb's table, derived via immunoSEQ multiplex PCR, lists solely in-frame clones and lacks some. The sample carries tens of thousands of clones, around 67% recorded once. The sequencing sample was made of peripheral blood. Source of these receptors: a woman in her seventies with acute or convalescent COVID-19. The CDR3 runs from the conserved cysteine through the conserved F or W. Each record gives: V gene, D gene, clone size, J gene, CDR3 DNA, CDR3 protein. The D gene is left open where the match is weak. The size field is filled for only some rows; it gives once, few, many or a size class.

V gene: TRBV28; D gene: TRBD2; clone size: -; J gene: TRBJ2-1; CDR3 DNA: TGTGCCAGCAGTCCCATGCTCCTAGGGGGACTAGGTGAGCAGTTCTTC; CDR3 protein: CASSPMLLGGLGEQFF
V gene: TRBV7-9; D gene: -; clone size: -; J gene: TRBJ1-2; CDR3 DNA: TGTGCCAGCAGCGTAAGCAGGTTCGGGACATGGGGCTACACCTTC; CDR3 protein: CASSVSRFGTWGYTF
V gene: TRBV5-1; D gene: -; clone size: once; J gene: TRBJ1-1; CDR3 DNA: TGCGCCAGCAGCTTGGCGTCGGGGAGCACTGAAGCTTTCTTT; CDR3 protein: CASSLASGSTEAFF
V gene: TRBV29-1; D gene: TRBD1; clone size: -; J gene: TRBJ1-2; CDR3 DNA: TGCAGCGTCGGATACAGGGGAAACTATGGCTACACCTTC; CDR3 protein: CSVGYRGNYGYTF
V gene: TRBV7-3; D gene: -; clone size: -; J gene: TRBJ2-1; CDR3 DNA: TGTGCCAGCAGCTTAAATCCGGACAGAGTCTCCTACAATGAGCAGTTCTTC; CDR3 protein: CASSLNPDRVSYNEQFF
V gene: TRBV30; D gene: -; clone size: -; J gene: TRBJ2-5; CDR3 DNA: TGTGCCTGGAGTCCTGGTGGAGGCGTGGCTTACTTC; CDR3 protein: CAWSPGGGVAYF
V gene: TRBV5-1; D gene: -; clone size: -; J gene: TRBJ2-3; CDR3 DNA: TGCGCCAGCAGCTTCGGGAGAACGGGCACAGATACGCAGTATTTT; CDR3 protein: CASSFGRTGTDTQYF
V gene: TRBV11-2; D gene: -; clone size: -; J gene: TRBJ1-5; CDR3 DNA: TGTGCCAGCAGCTCGACAGGCAAAACTGATCAGCCCCAGCATTTT; CDR3 protein: CASSSTGKTDQPQHF
V gene: TRBV20-1; D gene: TRBD2; clone size: -; J gene: TRBJ2-3; CDR3 DNA: TGCAGTGCTAGTTTAGATAGGACTAGCGGGGGGGTTAGCACAGATACGCAGTATTTT; CDR3 protein: CSASLDRTSGGVSTDTQYF
V gene: TRBV27; D gene: TRBD2; clone size: -; J gene: TRBJ2-7; CDR3 DNA: TGTGCCAGCAGTTTATCGCTGGGAGAAGCGGGGGGGATCCAATACGAGCAGTACTTC; CDR3 protein: CASSLSLGEAGGIQYEQYF
V gene: TRBV7-2; D gene: TRBD2; clone size: -; J gene: TRBJ2-3; CDR3 DNA: TGTGCCAGCACACGGCGGGGGGGCCGGAGCACAGATACGCAGTATTTT; CDR3 protein: CASTRRGGRSTDTQYF
V gene: TRBV11-2; D gene: TRBD1; clone size: few; J gene: TRBJ2-2; CDR3 DNA: TGTGCCAGCAGATTCAGGGGGCATTCCGGGGAGCTGTTTTTT; CDR3 protein: CASRFRGHSGELFF
V gene: TRBV3-1/TRBV3-2; D gene: -; clone size: -; J gene: TRBJ1-6; CDR3 DNA: TGTGCCAGCAGCCCGAACGGAGTAGCTCCCTCCCTCCACTTT; CDR3 protein: CASSPNGVAPSLHF
V gene: TRBV6-5; D gene: TRBD1; clone size: -; J gene: TRBJ1-1; CDR3 DNA: TGTGCCAGCAGTTACAGACAGGGGCGGGAAGCTTTCTTT; CDR3 protein: CASSYRQGREAFF
V gene: TRBV6-5; D gene: -; clone size: few; J gene: TRBJ1-3; CDR3 DNA: TGTGCCAGCAGCCGTTCCCTCGCGTTGGGAAACACCATATATTTT; CDR3 protein: CASSRSLALGNTIYF
V gene: TRBV6-4; D gene: -; clone size: -; J gene: TRBJ2-3; CDR3 DNA: TGTGCCAGCAGTCCATCTACCACAGATACGCAGTATTTT; CDR3 protein: CASSPSTTDTQYF
V gene: TRBV19; D gene: -; clone size: -; J gene: TRBJ2-2; CDR3 DNA: TGTGCCAGTCATGCGGGCAGGAACACCGGGGAGCTGTTTTTT; CDR3 protein: CASHAGRNTGELFF
V gene: TRBV7-8; D gene: -; clone size: -; J gene: TRBJ1-3; CDR3 DNA: TGTGCCAGCAGGGCGGTACCGGAAGGAAACACCATATATTTT; CDR3 protein: CASRAVPEGNTIYF
V gene: TRBV24-1; D gene: -; clone size: -; J gene: TRBJ2-3; CDR3 DNA: TGTGCCACCAGGTTGATCAGGGGTAGCACAGATACGCAGTATTTT; CDR3 protein: CATRLIRGSTDTQYF
V gene: TRBV5-1; D gene: TRBD2; clone size: -; J gene: TRBJ2-1; CDR3 DNA: TGCGCCAGCAGCTTGCTAGCGGGGATATACAATGAGCAGTTCTTC; CDR3 protein: CASSLLAGIYNEQFF
V gene: TRBV2; D gene: -; clone size: -; J gene: TRBJ2-1; CDR3 DNA: TGTGCCAGCAGGGGCGGGAATGAGCAGTTCTTC; CDR3 protein: CASRGGNEQFF
V gene: TRBV3-1/TRBV3-2; D gene: TRBD2; clone size: -; J gene: TRBJ2-1; CDR3 DNA: TGTGCCAGCAGCCCCGGGCCTAGCGGGGCCCACGGTGAGCAGTTCTTC; CDR3 protein: CASSPGPSGAHGEQFF
V gene: TRBV5-4; D gene: -; clone size: -; J gene: TRBJ2-7; CDR3 DNA: TGTGCCAGCAGCCCCATGCAGGATAGATCCTACGAGCAGTACTTC; CDR3 protein: CASSPMQDRSYEQYF
V gene: TRBV11-2; D gene: TRBD1; clone size: -; J gene: TRBJ2-7; CDR3 DNA: TGTGCCAGCGGGTCCCTCGGGACAGGGGACAAAAGGAGCTCCTACGAGCAGTACTTC; CDR3 protein: CASGSLGTGDKRSSYEQYF
V gene: TRBV7-2; D gene: TRBD2; clone size: few; J gene: TRBJ2-3; CDR3 DNA: TGTGCCAGCAGCTTAGTGAAGCGGGGGGCGACCCTCCGGCTGGATACGCAGTATTTT; CDR3 protein: CASSLVKRGATLRLDTQYF